This T cell receptor (beta chain) was retrieved from a study of T cells after yellow fever vaccination (dated by TCRdb to the late 2010s). In the study overall: Libraries from fractions with low cell numbers were prepared with the SMART-Seq v4 Ultra Low Input RNA kit. To track T-cell clones before and after primary and booster YFV17D yellow fever vaccination, bulk TCR alpha and beta repertoires were sequenced longitudinally. Two healthy male donors, one aged 18 to 30 and one aged 30 to 40 years, made up the cohort. Blood samples were taken at several timepoints before and after primary and secondary immunization, and bulk PBMC replicates and cell subsets were isolated. Study-wide conclusions, independent of this receptor: The study included only a couple of donors, which limits how far the findings can be generalized. The secondary T-cell response was weaker than the primary response but faster, peaking on day 5 instead of day 15. FACS-sorted repertoires could contain abundant contaminating clonotypes from the bulk population, so computational filtering was required. After the booster, most clones that had expanded after primary vaccination were detected again (approximately 96% of CD4 and more than 85% of CD8), suggesting broad maintenance of memory. A small fraction of clonotypes appeared in both the CD4 and CD8 compartments, likely as a result of convergent recombination.

Explained via the paper, the treatment or condition label denotes: live attenuated yellow fever vaccine strain. At every blood-draw timepoint, two biological replicates of bulk PBMCs were collected. PBMCs were isolated from peripheral blood using a standard Ficoll-Paque protocol. TriZol was used to extract RNA from bulk PBMCs, from CD4 and CD8 fractions, and from dextramer-positive and dextramer-negative fractions. Synthesis of TCR cDNA relied on 5'RACE template switching, a step that introduced a universal primer site along with unique molecular identifiers. Priming of cDNA synthesis was performed from both the TCR alpha and TCR beta constant segments. Two PCR steps were used to amplify libraries, with sample barcodes and sequencing adapters being added in the second step. Libraries were sequenced on Illumina HiSeq 2500 (2x100 bp) or NovaSeq (2x150 bp). The published analysis was carried out like this. MIGEC handled demultiplexing of reads and collapsing into UMI consensus sequences, while MiXCR performed V(D)J alignment. Clonotypes responding to the vaccine were identified with edgeR on replicate PBMC samples, with the criteria of FDR below 0.01 and a log2 fold change above 5 up to day 15. CD4 or CD8 identity was assigned to each bulk clonotype according to whether the clonotype was present at higher abundance in the sequenced CD4 repertoire or the sequenced CD8 repertoire. TCRdb redid the processing of the public reads, applying fastp at Q25 and MiXCR, and retained in-frame beta chains. Every entry covers one CDR3 protein and lists the most common genes and DNA from its rows. In this record, the V and J calls reflect TCRdb's handling and not the investigators' own analysis. The sample has almost 600,000 distinct CDR3 sequences on record, roughly 14% of them singletons. The ten largest clones represent roughly 13% of the sample.

The germline V gene supplies CDR1 SGDLS and CDR2 YYNGEE. Trimming removed 2 bases from V and 4 bases from J, leaving 13 bases between the germline ends. Taken from cysteine to phenylalanine, the CDR3 has 15 residues. The sequence is cut down to CDR3 DNA, 45 bases in frame from base 1. A note on this clonotype: What this receptor recognizes is not known. No base qualities exist here, and no much larger clone lies one base off it.

The clonotype comes from a man aged 25 to 40 who received the YFV17D yellow fever vaccine. The material was PBMCs, obtained on the day of the yellow fever booster vaccination. Rearrangement joined TRBV9 to TRBJ2-1; too little of a D gene remains to name it. The nucleotide sequence reads TGTGCCAGCAGCGTTGAGTGGGCGCAGTACAATGAGCAGTTCTTC. It codes for CASSVEWAQYNEQFF.